This is a list of T cell receptor beta chains from one sample in a study of cytomegalovirus exposure and HLA in healthy donors. The protocol was immunoSEQ multiplex PCR, while the TCRdb copy is restricted to in-frame clones and leaves out a portion. This table holds approximately 110,000 clones, about 12% found once. The specimen was PBMCs. All receptors come from a man aged 40-49 years in good health and CMV-seropositive. CDR3s include the opening cysteine and the closing phenylalanine or tryptophan.

v_gene,j_gene,CDR3aa
TRBV14,TRBJ2-3,CASSQAGGLAGADTQYF
TRBV29-1,TRBJ2-5,CSISRETQYF
TRBV30,TRBJ2-4,CAWSSGRRAQYF
TRBV7-3,TRBJ1-2,CASAPSGLNNYGYTF
TRBV2,TRBJ1-5,CASKADSYQPQHF
TRBV6-1,TRBJ2-5,CASSGQTSGQETQYF
TRBV9,TRBJ2-3,CASSVESGRAADTQYF
TRBV5-4,TRBJ2-3,CASSLRGGLDRADTQYF
TRBV5-4,TRBJ2-7,CASSPGLADYEQYF
TRBV5-1,TRBJ1-2,CASSDSSFYGYTF
TRBV19,TRBJ2-1,CASSMGFNEQFF
TRBV13,TRBJ2-7,CASSNTGQGTYEQYF
TRBV29-1,TRBJ1-1,CSVEGGRNTEAFF
TRBV18,TRBJ2-3,CASSDSGSSTDTQYF
TRBV4-1,TRBJ2-7,CASSQRRTSGKSSYEQYF
TRBV10-3,TRBJ2-5,CAISSQGATKTQYF
TRBV6-5,TRBJ1-1,CASSSRDLTEAFF
TRBV19,TRBJ1-5,CASSVTGTGVLSNQPQHF
TRBV19,TRBJ1-2,CASSTVDGGYGYTF
TRBV27,TRBJ1-1,CASSLVGSNTEAFF
TRBV5-1,TRBJ2-5,CASSLGLSQETQYF
TRBV11-3,TRBJ2-3,CASSFGEPDTQYF
TRBV30,TRBJ2-7,CAWSVLNEQYF
TRBV29-1,TRBJ2-7,CSVGPADQGYEQYF